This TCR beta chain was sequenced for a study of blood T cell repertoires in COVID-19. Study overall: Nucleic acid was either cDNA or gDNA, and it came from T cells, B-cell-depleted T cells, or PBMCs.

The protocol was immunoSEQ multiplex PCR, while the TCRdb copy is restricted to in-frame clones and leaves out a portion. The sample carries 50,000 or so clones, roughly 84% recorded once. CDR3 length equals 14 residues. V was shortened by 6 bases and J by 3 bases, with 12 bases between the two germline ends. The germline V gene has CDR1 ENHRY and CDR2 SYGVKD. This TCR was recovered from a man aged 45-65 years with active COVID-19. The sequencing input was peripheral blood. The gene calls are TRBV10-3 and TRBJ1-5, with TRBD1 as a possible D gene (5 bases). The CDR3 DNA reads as TGTGCCATCAGCGAATCAGGGAACAATCAGCCCCAGCATTTT. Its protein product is CAISESGNNQPQHF.